This T cell receptor (beta chain) was sequenced during a study of response to subunit inactivated influenza vaccine. Overall study findings and caveats: Authors proposed each seasonal influenza vaccination draws in few new T cells.

This CDR3 is 16 amino acids long. V shed 1 base and J 0 bases; nucleotides not matched to a gene: 5. CDR1 is MGHRA, CDR2 YSYEKL, per germline. Ten or more counts support this clonotype. Its antigen is as yet unknown. Using its own MiXCR run on the RT-PCR reads, TCRdb lists one record per CDR3 protein. The sample has under 200,000 distinct CDR3 sequences; around 11% are singletons. The chain recombines TRBV4-1 with TRBJ1-1, with TRBD1 identical over 7 bases. The sequences come from CD8+ T cells sorted from PBMCs, collected around 25 months after vaccination. The TCR sequence derives from a man in his fifties or sixties who received an inactivated influenza vaccine. The CDR3 DNA reads as TGCGCCAGCAGCCAAGGGACAGGAACCATGAACACTGAAGCTTTCTTT. Its translation is CASSQGTGTMNTEAFF.